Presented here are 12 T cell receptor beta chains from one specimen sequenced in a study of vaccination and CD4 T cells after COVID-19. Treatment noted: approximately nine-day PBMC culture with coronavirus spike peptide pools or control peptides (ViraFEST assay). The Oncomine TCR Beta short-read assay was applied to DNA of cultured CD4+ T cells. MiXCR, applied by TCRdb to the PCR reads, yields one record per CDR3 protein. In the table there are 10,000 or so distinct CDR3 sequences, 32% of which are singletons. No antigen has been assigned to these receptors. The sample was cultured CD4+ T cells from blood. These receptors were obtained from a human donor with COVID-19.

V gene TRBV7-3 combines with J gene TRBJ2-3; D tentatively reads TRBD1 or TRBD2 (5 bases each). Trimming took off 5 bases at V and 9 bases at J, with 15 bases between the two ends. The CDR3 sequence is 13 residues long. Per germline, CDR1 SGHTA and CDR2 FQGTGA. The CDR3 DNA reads TGTGCCAGCAGCCCCCTGATAGGGGAGACGCAGTATTTT. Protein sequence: CASSPLIGETQYF.

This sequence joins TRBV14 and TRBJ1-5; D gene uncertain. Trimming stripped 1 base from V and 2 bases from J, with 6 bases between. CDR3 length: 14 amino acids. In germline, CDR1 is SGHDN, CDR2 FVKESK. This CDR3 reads CASSQAGGNQPQHF. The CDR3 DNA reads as TGTGCCAGCAGCCAAGCCGGGGGCAATCAGCCCCAGCATTTT.

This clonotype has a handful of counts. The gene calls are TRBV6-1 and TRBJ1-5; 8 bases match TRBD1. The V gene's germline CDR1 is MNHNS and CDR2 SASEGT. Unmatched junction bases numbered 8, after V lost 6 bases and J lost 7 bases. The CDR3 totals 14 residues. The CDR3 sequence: CASRAQGAGQPQHF. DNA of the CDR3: TGTGCCAGCAGGGCGCAGGGGGCCGGGCAGCCCCAGCATTTT.

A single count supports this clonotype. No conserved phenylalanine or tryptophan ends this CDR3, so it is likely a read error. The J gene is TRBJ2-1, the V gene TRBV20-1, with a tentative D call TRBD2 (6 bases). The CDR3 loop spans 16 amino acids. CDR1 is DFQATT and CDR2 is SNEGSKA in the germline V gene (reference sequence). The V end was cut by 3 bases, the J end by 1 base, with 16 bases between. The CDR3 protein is CSASRGFGKSYNEQFL. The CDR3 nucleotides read TGCAGTGCTAGCCGGGGGTTTGGGAAGTCCTACAATGAGCAGTTCCTC.

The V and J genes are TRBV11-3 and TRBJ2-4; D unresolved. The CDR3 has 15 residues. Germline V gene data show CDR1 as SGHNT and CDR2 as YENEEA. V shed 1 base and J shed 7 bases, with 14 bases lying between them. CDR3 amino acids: CASSLGGSSDNIQYF. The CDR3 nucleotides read TGTGCCAGCAGCTTAGGAGGTAGTTCCGATAACATTCAGTACTTC.

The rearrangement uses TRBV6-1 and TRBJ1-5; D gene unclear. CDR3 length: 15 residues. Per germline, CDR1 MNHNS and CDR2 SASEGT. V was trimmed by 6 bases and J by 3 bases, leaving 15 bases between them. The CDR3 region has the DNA TGTGCCAGCAGCCAAATGATCGGAAACAATCAGCCCCAGCATTTT. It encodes CASSQMIGNNQPQHF.

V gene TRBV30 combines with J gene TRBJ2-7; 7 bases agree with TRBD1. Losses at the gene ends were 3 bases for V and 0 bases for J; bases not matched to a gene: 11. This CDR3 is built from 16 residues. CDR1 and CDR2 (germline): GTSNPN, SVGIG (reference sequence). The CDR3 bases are TGTGCCTGGAGCTTTCCCTCGGGACAGCGCTCCTACGAGCAGTACTTC. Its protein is CAWSFPSGQRSYEQYF.

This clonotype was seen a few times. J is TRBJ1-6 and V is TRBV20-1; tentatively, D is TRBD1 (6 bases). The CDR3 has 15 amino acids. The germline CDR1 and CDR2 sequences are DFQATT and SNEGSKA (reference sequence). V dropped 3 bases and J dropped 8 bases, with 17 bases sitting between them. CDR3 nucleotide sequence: TGCAGTGCTAGTATCGCGCGGGGGGCTTATTCACCCCTCCACTTT. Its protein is CSASIARGAYSPLHF.

The CDR3 nucleotides are TGTGCCAGCAGCTTGCCGGGGCCTTTCTACGAGCAGTACTTC. It codes for CASSLPGPFYEQYF. The chain recombines TRBV5-4 with TRBJ2-7; D could derive from TRBD1 or TRBD2 (5 bases each). The V end was cut by 1 base, the J end by 3 bases, with 11 bases between. The CDR3 has 14 amino acids. Germline-derived CDR1 and CDR2 are SGHNT and YYREEE (reference sequence).

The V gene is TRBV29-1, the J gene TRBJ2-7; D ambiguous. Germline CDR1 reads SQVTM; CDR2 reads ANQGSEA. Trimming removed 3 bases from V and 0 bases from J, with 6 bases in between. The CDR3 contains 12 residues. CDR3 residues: CSVEMNSYEQYF. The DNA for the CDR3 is TGCAGCGTTGAGATGAACTCCTACGAGCAGTACTTC.

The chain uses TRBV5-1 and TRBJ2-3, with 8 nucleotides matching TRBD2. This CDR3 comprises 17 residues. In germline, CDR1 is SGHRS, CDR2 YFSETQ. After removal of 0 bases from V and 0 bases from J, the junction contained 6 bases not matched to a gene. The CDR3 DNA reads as TGCGCCAGCAGCTTGGAGAGGCGGGGGGATAGCACAGATACGCAGTATTTT. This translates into CASSLERRGDSTDTQYF.

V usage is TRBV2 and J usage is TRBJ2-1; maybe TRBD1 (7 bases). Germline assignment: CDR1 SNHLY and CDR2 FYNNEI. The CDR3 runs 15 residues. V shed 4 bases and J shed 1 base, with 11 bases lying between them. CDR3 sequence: CASSATGRSYNEQFF. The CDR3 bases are TGTGCCAGCAGTGCGACAGGGAGGTCCTACAATGAGCAGTTCTTC.